This T cell receptor (beta chain) was sequenced in a study of tumor and adjacent non-tumor tissue in lung cancer. Study overall: The cohort had under 15 adenocarcinoma, 2 squamous cell and 1 small cell patients.

V shed 6 bases, J shed 4 bases, and the junction held 9 bases outside the gene matches. The germline CDR1 and CDR2 sequences are DFQATT and SNEGSKA (reference sequence). There are 14 residues in the CDR3. The library came from three nested PCR rounds adapted from ARM-PCR protocols. TCRdb passed the multiplex PCR reads through MiXCR, listing each CDR3 protein once. The data contain roughly 67,000 distinct CDR3 sequences, 75% to 85% of them singletons. RNA was extracted from bulk tissue without any cell sorting. More than 3 cm separated this lung sample from the edge of the tumor. Details on this clonotype: Its antigen is as yet unknown.

Findings of the study overall: In normal lung, the top 100 clones were significantly more dominant than in tumor. Tumor tissue had significantly higher TCR diversity than normal lung.

The receptor was derived from a man aged 60 to 75 with non-small cell lung cancer. The sample consisted of distant non-tumor lung tissue. The chain joins TRBV20-1 to TRBJ1-3, with TRBD1 matching 7 bases. CDR3: CSARGRGFGNTIYF. DNA for the CDR3: TGCAGTGCACGGGGCAGGGGGTTCGGAAACACCATATATTTT.